Following are 16 T cell receptor beta chains from one sample sequenced in a study of PD-1 blockade in mismatch repair-deficient tumors. The data were produced by immunoSEQ multiplex PCR, yet TCRdb's version contains in-frame clones alone and is incomplete. The repertoire consists of about 68,000 clones, with about 78% occurring once and the leading ten covering 5% to 6.5%. The sequences come from peripheral blood, collected 2 weeks after starting pembrolizumab. These TCRs come from an adult with mismatch repair-deficient cancer.

J is TRBJ2-5 and V is TRBV6-5; 10 positions agree with TRBD2. The CDR3 extends over 15 amino acids. Unmatched junction bases numbered 5, after V lost 4 bases and J lost 3 bases. CDR1 is MNHEY, CDR2 SVGAGI, per germline. The CDR3 DNA reads as TGTGCCAGCAGTTCCAATCTAGCGGGAGAAGAGACCCAGTACTTC. Translated, it gives CASSSNLAGEETQYF.

V gene TRBV7-3 combines with J gene TRBJ2-1; the match to TRBD2 covers 8 bases. Germline V CDR1 and CDR2: SGHTA, FQGTGA. V gave up 5 bases and J gave up 8 bases; unmatched junction bases: 8. The CDR3 is 14 residues long. This CDR3 reads CASSGAGVRHEQFF. For the CDR3, the DNA is TGTGCCAGCAGCGGAGCGGGAGTTCGCCATGAGCAGTTCTTC.

Notes on this clone: The limits of the CDR3 on the DNA are not certain, so only TCRdb's listed CDR3 is given. V usage is TRBV5-1 and J usage is TRBJ2-4; TRBD1 is the table's D call, not checked against the DNA. The CDR3 length is 14 residues, termini included. Germline lookup yields CDR1 SGHRS and CDR2 YFSETQ. The CDR3 sequence: CASSFGPGAHIQYF.

The V and J genes are TRBV9 and TRBJ2-3, with D maybe TRBD2 (5 bases). The CDR3 loop spans 16 amino acids. Germline V gene lookup returns CDR1 SGDLS and CDR2 YYNGEE. Trimming cost V 2 bases and J 3 bases, with 16 bases left between them. As DNA, the CDR3 is TGTGCCAGCAGCGTCCTCTCAGCTCCGGGGACAGATACGCAGTATTTT. Translation gives CASSVLSAPGTDTQYF. Combining the CDR3 with reference TRBV9 and TRBJ2-3 gives the whole variable domain DSGVTQTPKHLITATGQRVTLRCSPRSGDLSVYWYQQSLDQGLQFLIQYYNGEERAKGNILERFSAQQFPDLHSELNLSSLELGDSALYFCASSVLSAPGTDTQYFGPGTRLTVL.

V is TRBV6-4 and J is TRBJ1-5, with 8 positions matching TRBD1. J lost 2 bases, V lost 4 bases, and 10 bases had no gene match. The CDR3 length is 17 residues. The germline CDR1 and CDR2 sequences are MRHNA and SNTAGT. CDR3 sequence: CASSGTGHANCNQPQHF. The DNA for the CDR3 is TGTGCCAGCAGTGGGACAGGGCATGCAAACTGCAATCAGCCCCAGCATTTT.

This rearrangement joins TRBV25-1 to TRBJ2-3; 8 bases are shared with TRBD2. The CDR3 contains 15 residues. CDR1 and CDR2 from the germline V gene are MGHDK and SYGVNS. V shed 5 bases and J 2 bases; nucleotides not matched to a gene: 6. The CDR3 here is CASSWGLGYTDTQYF. The DNA of the CDR3 is TGTGCCAGCAGTTGGGGACTAGGGTACACAGATACGCAGTATTTT.

V is TRBV6-5 and J is TRBJ1-3, with D uncertain. V lost 3 bases and J lost 3, with 9 bases in between. CDR3 size: 14 residues. Germline assignment: CDR1 MNHEY and CDR2 SVGAGI. CDR3 DNA: TGTGCCAGCAGTTATGGGAAACTTGGAAACACCATATATTTT. Its protein product is CASSYGKLGNTIYF.

The J gene is TRBJ2-1, the V gene TRBV11-2, with 10 nucleotides matching TRBD2. The CDR3 runs to 18 residues. From germline, CDR1 is SGHAT and CDR2 FQNNGV. J gave up 1 base and V 0 bases, and 6 bases lay outside the gene matches. This CDR3 reads CASSLERGTSVSYNEQFF. The CDR3 nucleotides are TGTGCCAGCAGCTTAGAGAGGGGGACTAGCGTATCCTACAATGAGCAGTTCTTC.

This clone was counted a few times. The V call is TRBV25-1, the J call TRBJ2-7; D is undetermined. Trimming left V 6 bases short and J 1 base short, with 7 bases between. CDR1 and CDR2 from the germline V gene are MGHDK and SYGVNS. The CDR3 spans 12 residues. This chain's CDR3 is CASRHGSYEQYF. CDR3 nucleotide sequence: TGTGCCAGCAGGCATGGTTCCTACGAGCAGTACTTC.

The J gene is TRBJ2-2, the V gene TRBV7-6; 9 bases are a match to TRBD2. After removal of 4 bases from V and 5 bases from J, the junction contained 8 bases not matched to a gene. CDR1 is SGHVS, CDR2 FNYEAQ, per germline. The CDR3 is 16 amino acids. CDR3 loop: CASSSDSGRFTGELFF. The CDR3 DNA is TGTGCCAGCAGCTCAGATAGCGGGAGATTTACCGGGGAGCTGTTTTTT.

The genes are TRBV7-9 and TRBJ1-2, with 11 bases aligning to TRBD1. Germline-derived CDR1 and CDR2 are SEHNR and FQNEAQ (reference sequence). J was trimmed by 5 bases and V by 5 bases; bases with no gene match: 4. The CDR3 contains 14 residues. The DNA for the CDR3 is TGTGCCAGCAGCCCCGGACAGGGGGCGTATGGCTACACCTTC. Protein product: CASSPGQGAYGYTF.

The chain couples TRBV27 to TRBJ1-2; the D gene is possibly TRBD1 (5 bases). V shed 1 base and J shed 4 bases, with 13 bases lying between them. CDR1 is MNHEY and CDR2 is SMNVEV in the germline V gene (reference sequence). This CDR3 comprises 15 residues. The CDR3 region is CASSLFGGDTYGYTF. In nucleotides, the CDR3 is TGTGCCAGCAGTTTATTCGGGGGGGATACCTATGGCTACACCTTC.

The chain joins TRBV7-9 to TRBJ2-7; 9 positions agree with TRBD2. J lost 2 bases, V lost 3 bases, and 8 bases had no gene match. The CDR3 is made up of 16 amino acids. Germline CDR1 reads SEHNR; CDR2 reads FQNEAQ (reference sequence). CDR3 nucleotide sequence: TGTGCCAGCAGCTTCGGGGGCAGCGGGGGGACCTACGAGCAGTACTTC. This sequence encodes CASSFGGSGGTYEQYF.

This chain uses TRBV7-2 with TRBJ2-5; 10 nucleotides align to TRBD2. CDR3 length: 16 residues. The ends lost 1 base at V and 3 bases at J; junction bases unmatched: 5. The V gene's germline CDR1 is SGHTA and CDR2 FQGNSA. In DNA, the CDR3 is TGTGCCAGCAGCTTAGTCCCCCTAGCGGGGGAAGAGACCCAGTACTTC. It is translated as CASSLVPLAGEETQYF.

This chain uses TRBV5-4 with TRBJ2-7, with D perhaps given as TRBD1 or TRBD2 (6 bases each). The V end was cut by 5 bases, the J end by 1 base, with 19 bases between. The CDR3 is 16 amino acids. CDR1 SGHNT and CDR2 YYREEE come from the germline V gene (reference sequence). The CDR3 here is CASRRGGRDKSYEQYF. The CDR3 DNA sequence: TGTGCCAGCAGACGAGGGGGGCGGGACAAATCCTACGAGCAGTACTTC.

This sequence joins TRBV5-1 and TRBJ1-3; no clear D gene. This CDR3 has 18 residues. The V end lost 3 bases, the J end lost 0 bases, and 19 bases lay between the germline ends. Germline V gives CDR1 SGHRS, CDR2 YFSETQ. CDR3 residues: CASSSDPGGIYSGNTIYF. CDR3 DNA sequence: TGCGCCAGCAGCTCGGACCCGGGAGGCATCTACTCTGGAAACACCATATATTTT.